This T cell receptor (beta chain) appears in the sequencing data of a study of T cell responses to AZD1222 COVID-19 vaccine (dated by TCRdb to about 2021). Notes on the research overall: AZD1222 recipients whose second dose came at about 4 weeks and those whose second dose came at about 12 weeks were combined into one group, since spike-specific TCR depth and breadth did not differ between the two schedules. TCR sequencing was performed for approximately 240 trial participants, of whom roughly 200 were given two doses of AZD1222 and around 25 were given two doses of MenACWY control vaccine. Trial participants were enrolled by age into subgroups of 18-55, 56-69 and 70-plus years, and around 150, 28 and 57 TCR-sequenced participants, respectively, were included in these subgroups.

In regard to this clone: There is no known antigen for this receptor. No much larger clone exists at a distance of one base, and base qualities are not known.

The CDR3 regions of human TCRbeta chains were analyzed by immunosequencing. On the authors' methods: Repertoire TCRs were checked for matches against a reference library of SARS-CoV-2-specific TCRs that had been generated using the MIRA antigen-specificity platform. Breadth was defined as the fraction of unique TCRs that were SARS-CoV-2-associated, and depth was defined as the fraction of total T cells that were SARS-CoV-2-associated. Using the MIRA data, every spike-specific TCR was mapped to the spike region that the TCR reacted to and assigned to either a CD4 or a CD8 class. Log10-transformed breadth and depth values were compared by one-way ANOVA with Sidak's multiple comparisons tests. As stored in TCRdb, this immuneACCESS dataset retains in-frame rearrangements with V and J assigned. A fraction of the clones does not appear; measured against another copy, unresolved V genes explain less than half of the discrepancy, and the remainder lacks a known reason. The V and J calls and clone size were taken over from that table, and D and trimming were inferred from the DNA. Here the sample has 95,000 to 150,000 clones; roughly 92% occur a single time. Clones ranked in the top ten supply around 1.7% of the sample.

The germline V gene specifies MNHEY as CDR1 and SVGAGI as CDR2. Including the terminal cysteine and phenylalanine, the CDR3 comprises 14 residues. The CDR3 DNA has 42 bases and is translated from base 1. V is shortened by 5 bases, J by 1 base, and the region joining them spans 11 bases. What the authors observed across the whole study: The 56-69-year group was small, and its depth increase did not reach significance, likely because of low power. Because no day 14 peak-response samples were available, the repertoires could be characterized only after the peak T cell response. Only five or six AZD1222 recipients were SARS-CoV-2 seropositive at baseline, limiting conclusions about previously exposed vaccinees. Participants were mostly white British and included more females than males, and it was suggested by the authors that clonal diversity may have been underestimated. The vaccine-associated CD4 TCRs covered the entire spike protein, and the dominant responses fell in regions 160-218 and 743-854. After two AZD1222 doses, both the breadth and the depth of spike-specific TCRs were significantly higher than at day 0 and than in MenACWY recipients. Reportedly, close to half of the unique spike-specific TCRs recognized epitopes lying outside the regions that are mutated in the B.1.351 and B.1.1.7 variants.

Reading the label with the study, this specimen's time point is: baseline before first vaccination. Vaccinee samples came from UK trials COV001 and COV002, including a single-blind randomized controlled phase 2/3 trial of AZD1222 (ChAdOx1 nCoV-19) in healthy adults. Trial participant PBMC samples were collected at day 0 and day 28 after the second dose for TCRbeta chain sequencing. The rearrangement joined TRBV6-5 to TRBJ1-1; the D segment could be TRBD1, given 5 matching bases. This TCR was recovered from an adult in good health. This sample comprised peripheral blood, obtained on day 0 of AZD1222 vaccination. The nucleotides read TGTGCCAGCAGTACTTGGGGCGCGAACACTGAAGCTTTCTTT. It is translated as CASSTWGANTEAFF.